Below, 20 T cell receptor beta chains from the same sample are listed, as sequenced in a study of human T cells and chemical hapten exposure. Specified time point: patch test 2, 6 weeks after DPC sensitization. The treatment: therapeutic diphenylcyclopropenone sensitization with weekly scalp DPC. TCRdb re-derived calls from the RACE reads in MiXCR, one entry per CDR3 protein. The sample lists 65,000 to 95,000 distinct CDR3 sequences, approximately 6.6% occurring once. Sequencing used whole blood, obtained in connection with sensitization to the hapten diphenylcyclopropenone (DPC). These receptors were collected from a woman under 40 with alopecia areata. Some clones in this sample may be carry-over from other donors' samples.

This clonotype was counted at least ten times. V gene TRBV5-1 combines with J gene TRBJ2-2; 11 nucleotides match TRBD2. CDR1 is SGHRS and CDR2 is YFSETQ in the germline V gene. The V and J ends lost 0 bases and 4 bases, in that order; junction bases with no gene match: 8. There are 18 residues in the CDR3. The CDR3 reads CASSLAPTGTSGTGELFF. CDR3 sequence (DNA): TGCGCCAGCAGCTTGGCACCAACCGGGACTAGCGGCACCGGGGAGCTGTTTTTT.

In its sample, this clonotype was seen many times. This rearrangement joins TRBV5-6 to TRBJ2-1, with a tentative D call TRBD2 (6 bases). This CDR3 spans 16 amino acids. V lost 4 bases and J 6 bases, leaving 20 bases between the germline ends. Germline lookup yields CDR1 SGHDT and CDR2 YYEEEE. The CDR3 spells CASSPRLGDESNEQFF. The DNA of the CDR3 is TGTGCCAGCAGCCCGAGACTAGGGGATGAATCCAATGAGCAGTTCTTC.

The chain uses TRBV2 and TRBJ1-5; 10 bases fit TRBD1. The CDR3 is 18 residues long. Germline V lookup: CDR1 SNHLY, CDR2 FYNNEI. The ends lost 6 bases at V and 0 bases at J; junction bases unmatched: 11. CDR3 DNA sequence: TGTGCCAGCAGGGCGACAGGGGGCCCTAGTTATAGCAATCAGCCCCAGCATTTT. Its translation: CASRATGGPSYSNQPQHF.

The table lists this clonotype with many counts. V and J are TRBV5-4 and TRBJ2-1; 13 nucleotides agree with TRBD2. CDR3 size: 16 residues. CDR1 is SGHNT, CDR2 YYREEE, per germline (reference sequence). J lost 12 bases, V lost 0 bases, and 9 bases had no gene match. In DNA form, the CDR3 reads TGTGCCAGCAGCTTGGGGACTAGCGGGGGAATCGGATGGCAGTTCTTC. Translating gives CASSLGTSGGIGWQFF.

In its sample, this clonotype was seen many times. V gene TRBV20-1 combines with J gene TRBJ1-2, with D tentatively TRBD1 (6 bases). Germline lookup yields CDR1 DFQATT and CDR2 SNEGSKA (reference sequence). The CDR3 spans 16 residues. Trimming took off 6 bases at V and 1 base at J, with 21 bases between the two ends. The DNA for the CDR3 is TGCAGTGCCCCCCGGACAGTACAGGTCGATAACTATGGCTACACCTTC. Translated, it gives CSAPRTVQVDNYGYTF.

This clonotype was recorded at least ten times. The V call is TRBV6-2 or TRBV6-3, the J call TRBJ1-6; the D gene is possibly TRBD1 (6 bases). The CDR3 totals 13 residues. Trimming pared 8 bases from V and 9 bases from J, leaving 14 bases between. Germline V gene sequence: CDR1 MNHEY, CDR2 SVGEGT. CDR3 in DNA: TGTGCCAGCTGGGACCAGGGGCGTTCACCCCTCCACTTT. It encodes CASWDQGRSPLHF.

This clonotype has a handful of counts. The chain links TRBV20-1 to TRBJ1-1; no clear D. Trimming shortened V by 3 bases and J by 7 bases, and 12 bases separated the two germline ends. The CDR3 runs 12 residues. Germline CDR1 is DFQATT and CDR2 is SNEGSKA (reference sequence). The CDR3 DNA reads as TGCAGTGCTAGTGAACAACTCAATGAAGCTTTCTTT. Translated, it gives CSASEQLNEAFF.

The count of this clonotype is one. A much larger clonotype is one base distant, so this may be a read error. The gene calls are TRBV11-3 and TRBJ2-7, with 7 bases aligning to TRBD1. The CDR3 extends over 18 amino acids. The J segment lost 4 bases and the V segment lost 4 bases, leaving 19 bases of the junction unmatched. Germline values: CDR1 SGHNT, CDR2 YENEEA. The chain's CDR3 is CASSSMSFWTGRRYEQYF. The CDR3 DNA is TGTGCCAGCAGCTCAATGAGCTTCTGGACAGGACGGCGGTACGAGCAGTACTTC.

The chain links TRBV20-1 to TRBJ2-7; D is perhaps TRBD1 or TRBD2 (6 bases each). The length of the CDR3 is 14 residues. Germline assignment: CDR1 DFQATT and CDR2 SNEGSKA (reference sequence). V gave up 6 bases and J gave up 4 bases, with 19 bases separating them. The CDR3 region is CSAMGAGRNYEQYF. The CDR3 region has the DNA TGCAGTGCCATGGGGGCGGGGAGGAATTACGAGCAGTACTTC.

This clonotype was seen a handful of times. This sequence joins TRBV6-6 and TRBJ1-1; D perhaps matches TRBD1 (5 bases). V shed 8 bases and J shed 4 bases, with 11 bases lying between them. The CDR3 is 12 amino acids. Germline CDR1 reads MNHNY; CDR2 reads SVGAGI (reference sequence). The chain's CDR3 is CASGKGPTEAFF. The DNA of the CDR3 is TGTGCCAGCGGTAAGGGGCCCACTGAAGCTTTCTTT.

The V and J genes are TRBV29-1 and TRBJ2-1; 8 bases map to TRBD2. With V trimmed by 5 bases and J by 8 bases, 11 bases remained unmatched. Germline CDR1 reads SQVTM; CDR2 reads ANQGSEA. This CDR3 has 14 amino acids. CDR3: CSVPGSGGRDEQFF. CDR3 DNA sequence: TGCAGCGTTCCCGGCTCGGGGGGGCGTGATGAGCAGTTCTTC.

This clonotype was recorded at least ten times. The rearrangement joins TRBV7-3 to TRBJ2-5, with 10 positions matching TRBD2. Germline trimming cut 3 bases from V and 2 bases from J; bases unmatched to any gene: 3. The CDR3 runs to 15 residues. Germline V gene data show CDR1 as SGHTA and CDR2 as FQGTGA. CDR3 sequence (DNA): TGTGCCAGCAGCTTGACTAGCGGGCCTCAAGAGACCCAGTACTTC. Amino acid sequence: CASSLTSGPQETQYF.

This clonotype has at least ten counts. The chain has TRBV12-3 or TRBV12-4 and TRBJ1-1, with TRBD1 as a possible D gene (5 bases). The CDR3 contains 15 residues. Trimming left V 2 bases short and J 2 bases short, with 12 bases between. CDR3 coding DNA: TGTGCCAGCAGTTTATTTAGCAGGGCTAACACTGAAGCTTTCTTT. It encodes CASSLFSRANTEAFF.

This clonotype came up many times. The chain has TRBV14 and TRBJ2-1; no clear D. Germline V gene lookup returns CDR1 SGHDN and CDR2 FVKESK. Trimming removed 3 bases at V and 8 bases at J, with 14 bases between. CDR3 length: 14 residues. The DNA of the CDR3 is TGTGCCAGCAGCCAGGGTCCCGGCCGGCATGAGCAGTTCTTC. This encodes CASSQGPGRHEQFF.

This clonotype has just a few counts. V gene TRBV5-6 combines with J gene TRBJ1-2; D gene ambiguous. The ends were cut back, 4 bases at V and 4 bases at J, with 11 bases in the middle. The V gene's germline CDR1 is SGHDT and CDR2 YYEEEE. This CDR3 has 13 residues. The CDR3 is CASSTGVIYGYTF. DNA of the CDR3: TGTGCCAGCAGCACCGGGGTTATCTATGGCTACACCTTC.

This clonotype was counted ten times or more. The chain has TRBV18 and TRBJ1-1; maybe TRBD1 (5 bases). Per germline, CDR1 KGHSH and CDR2 LQKENI. Trimming stripped 3 bases from V and 3 bases from J, with 14 bases between. This CDR3 has 15 residues. In nucleotides, the CDR3 is TGTGCCAGCTCACCCGGGACGGCGAGGGACACTGAAGCTTTCTTT. Translating it yields CASSPGTARDTEAFF.

This clonotype occurred a few times. This sequence joins TRBV5-4 and TRBJ2-3; D could derive from TRBD1 or TRBD2 (5 bases each). This CDR3 has 16 amino acids. CDR1 SGHNT and CDR2 YYREEE come from the germline V gene (reference sequence). V lost 4 bases and J 0 bases, leaving 15 bases between the germline ends. The CDR3 region is CASSRDGGLSTDTQYF. CDR3 nucleotides: TGTGCCAGCAGCAGGGACGGCGGGCTGAGCACAGATACGCAGTATTTT.

This clonotype was counted between two and nine times. The CDR3 loop reads CASSRTGRIGNQPQHF. CDR3 nucleotide sequence: TGTGCCAGCAGCCGGACAGGGAGGATAGGCAATCAGCCCCAGCATTTT. V and J are TRBV5-6 and TRBJ1-5; 8 bases fit TRBD1. Germline V CDR1 and CDR2: SGHDT, YYEEEE. Losses at the gene ends were 4 bases for V and 2 bases for J; bases not matched to a gene: 8. The CDR3 has 16 amino acids.

The sample holds many counts of this clonotype. The chain has TRBV20-1 and TRBJ2-7; 7 bases are shared with TRBD2. The V segment lost 2 bases and the J segment 3 bases; nucleotides outside the gene matches: 10. Germline CDR1 reads DFQATT; CDR2 reads SNEGSKA (reference sequence). The CDR3 is 15 residues long. The CDR3 reads CSARPFSSGYYEQYF. The CDR3 DNA is TGCAGTGCTAGACCCTTTTCTAGCGGCTACTACGAGCAGTACTTC.

This clonotype occurred a few times. The V call is TRBV2, the J call TRBJ1-5; D uncertain. Germline V lookup: CDR1 SNHLY, CDR2 FYNNEI. This CDR3 is built from 16 residues. V dropped 7 bases and J dropped 0 bases, with 16 bases sitting between them. CDR3: CASTPWRAYSNQPQHF. The CDR3 DNA follows: TGTGCCAGCACCCCATGGAGGGCATATAGCAATCAGCCCCAGCATTTT.